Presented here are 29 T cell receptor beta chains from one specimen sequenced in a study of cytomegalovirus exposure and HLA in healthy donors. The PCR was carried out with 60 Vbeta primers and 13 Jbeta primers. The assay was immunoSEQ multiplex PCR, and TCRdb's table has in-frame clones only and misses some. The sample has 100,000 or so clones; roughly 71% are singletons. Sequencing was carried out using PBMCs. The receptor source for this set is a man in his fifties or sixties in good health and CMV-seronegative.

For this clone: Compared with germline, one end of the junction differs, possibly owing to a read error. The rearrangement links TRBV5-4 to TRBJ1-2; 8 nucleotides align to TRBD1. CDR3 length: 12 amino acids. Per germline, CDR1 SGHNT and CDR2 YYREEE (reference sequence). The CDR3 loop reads CASGKTSGGLGF. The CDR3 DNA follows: TGTGCCAGCGGCAAAACATCAGGGGGCCTGGGCTTC.

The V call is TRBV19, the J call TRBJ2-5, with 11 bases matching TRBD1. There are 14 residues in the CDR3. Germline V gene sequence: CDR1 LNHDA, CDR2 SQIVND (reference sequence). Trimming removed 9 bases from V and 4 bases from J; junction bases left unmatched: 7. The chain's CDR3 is CASEDRGRGETQYF. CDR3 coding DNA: TGTGCCAGCGAGGACAGGGGGCGCGGAGAGACCCAGTACTTC.

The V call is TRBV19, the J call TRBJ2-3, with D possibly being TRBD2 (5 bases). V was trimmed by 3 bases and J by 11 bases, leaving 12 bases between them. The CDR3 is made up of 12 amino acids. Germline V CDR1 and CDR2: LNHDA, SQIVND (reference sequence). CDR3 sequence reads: CASSIGPGGQYF. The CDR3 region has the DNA TGTGCCAGTAGTATTGGCCCCGGAGGGCAGTATTTT. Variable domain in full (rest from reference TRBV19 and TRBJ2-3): DGGITQSPKYLFRKEGQNVTLSCEQNLNHDAMYWYRQDPGQGLRLIYYSQIVNDFQKGDIAEGYSVSREKKESFPLTVTSAQKNPTAFYLCASSIGPGGQYFGPGTRLTVL.

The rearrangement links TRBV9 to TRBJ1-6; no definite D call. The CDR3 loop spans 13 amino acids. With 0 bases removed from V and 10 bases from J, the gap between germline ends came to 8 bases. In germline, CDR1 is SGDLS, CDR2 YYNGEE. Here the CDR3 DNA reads TGTGCCAGCAGCGTAGATCTGGGCTCACCCCTCCACTTT. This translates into CASSVDLGSPLHF.

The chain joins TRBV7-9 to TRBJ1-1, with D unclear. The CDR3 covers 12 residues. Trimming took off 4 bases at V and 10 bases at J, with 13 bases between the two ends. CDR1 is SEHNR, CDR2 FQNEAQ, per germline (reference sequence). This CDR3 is CASSSTGVRAFF. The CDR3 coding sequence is TGTGCCAGCAGCTCAACGGGAGTTAGAGCTTTCTTT. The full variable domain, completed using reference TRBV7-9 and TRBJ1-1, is DTGVSQNPRHKITKRGQNVTFRCDPISEHNRLYWYRQTLGQGPEFLTYFQNEAQLEKSRLLSDRFSAERPKGSFSTLEIQRTEQGDSAMYLCASSSTGVRAFFGQGTRLTVV.

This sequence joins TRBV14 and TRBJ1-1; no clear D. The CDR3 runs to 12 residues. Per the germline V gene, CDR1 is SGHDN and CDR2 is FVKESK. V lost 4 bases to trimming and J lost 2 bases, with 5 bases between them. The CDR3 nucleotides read TGTGCCAGCAGCCCCCCTAACACTGAAGCTTTCTTT. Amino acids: CASSPPNTEAFF.

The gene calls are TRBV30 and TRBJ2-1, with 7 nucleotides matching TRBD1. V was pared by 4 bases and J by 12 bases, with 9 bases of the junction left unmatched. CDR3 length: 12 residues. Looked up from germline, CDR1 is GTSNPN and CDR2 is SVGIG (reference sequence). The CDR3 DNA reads TGTGCCTGGACCTATTCGGACAGGATGCAGTTCTTC. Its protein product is CAWTYSDRMQFF. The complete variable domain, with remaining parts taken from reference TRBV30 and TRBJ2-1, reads SQTIHQWPATLVQPVGSPLSLECTVEGTSNPNLYWYRQAAGRGLQLLFYSVGIGQISSEVPQNLSASRPQDRQFILSSKKLLLSDSGFYLCAWTYSDRMQFFGPGTRLTVL.

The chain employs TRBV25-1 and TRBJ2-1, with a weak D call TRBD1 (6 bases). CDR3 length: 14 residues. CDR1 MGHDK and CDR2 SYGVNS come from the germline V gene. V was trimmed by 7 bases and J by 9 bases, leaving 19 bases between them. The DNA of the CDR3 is TGTGCCAGCACCCTAGGGGGTTTGGGGTTTGAGCAGTTCTTC. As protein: CASTLGGLGFEQFF. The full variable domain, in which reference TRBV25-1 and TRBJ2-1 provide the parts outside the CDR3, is EADIYQTPRYLVIGTGKKITLECSQTMGHDKMYWYQQDPGMELHLIHYSYGVNSTEKGDLSSESTVSRIRTEHFPLTLESARPSHTSQYLCASTLGGLGFEQFFGPGTRLTVL.

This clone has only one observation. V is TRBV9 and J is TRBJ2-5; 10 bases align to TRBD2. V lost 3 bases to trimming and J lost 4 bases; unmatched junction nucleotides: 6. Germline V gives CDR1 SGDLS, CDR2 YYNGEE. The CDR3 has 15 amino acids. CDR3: CASSASTSGLETQYF. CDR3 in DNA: TGTGCCAGCAGCGCTTCGACTAGCGGGTTAGAGACCCAGTACTTC.

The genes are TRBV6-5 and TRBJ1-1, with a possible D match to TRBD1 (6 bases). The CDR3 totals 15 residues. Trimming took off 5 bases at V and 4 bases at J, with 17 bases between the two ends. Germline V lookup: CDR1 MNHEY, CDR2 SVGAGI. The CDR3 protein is CASSTWGGASTEAFF. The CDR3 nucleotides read TGTGCCAGCAGTACGTGGGGGGGGGCGTCCACTGAAGCTTTCTTT.

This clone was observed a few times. CDR3 sequence (DNA): TGTGCCAGTAGTATAGGTATACAGGGAGCCAATCAGCCCCAGCATTTT. It is translated as CASSIGIQGANQPQHF. The rearrangement links TRBV19 to TRBJ1-5; the D gene is possibly TRBD1 (6 bases). Deletions cut 1 base from V and 3 bases from J, with 13 bases between. The CDR3 length is 16 residues. CDR1 is LNHDA, CDR2 SQIVND, per germline (reference sequence).

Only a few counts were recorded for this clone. The CDR3 DNA follows: TGTGCCAGCAGCTCAACGGGGGGAGGGAAGTACGAGCAGTACTTC. It specifies CASSSTGGGKYEQYF. The V call is TRBV5-5, the J call TRBJ2-7; 7 positions agree with TRBD2. This CDR3 is built from 15 residues. The V segment lost 3 bases and the J segment 4 bases; nucleotides outside the gene matches: 10. Germline lookup yields CDR1 SGHKS and CDR2 YYEKEE (reference sequence).

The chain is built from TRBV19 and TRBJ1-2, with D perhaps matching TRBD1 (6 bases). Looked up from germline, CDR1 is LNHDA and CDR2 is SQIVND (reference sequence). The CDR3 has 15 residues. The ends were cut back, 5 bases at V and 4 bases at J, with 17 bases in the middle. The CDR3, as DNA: TGTGCCAGTAGTCCAGGGACATCTTTTGTCTATGGCTACACCTTC. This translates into CASSPGTSFVYGYTF. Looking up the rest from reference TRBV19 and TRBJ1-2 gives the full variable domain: DGGITQSPKYLFRKEGQNVTLSCEQNLNHDAMYWYRQDPGQGLRLIYYSQIVNDFQKGDIAEGYSVSREKKESFPLTVTSAQKNPTAFYLCASSPGTSFVYGYTFGSGTRLTVV.

The CDR3 is CASSPLLAGITDTQYF. The CDR3 DNA is TGTGCCAGCAGCCCATTACTAGCGGGAATCACAGATACGCAGTATTTT. The chain couples TRBV4-2 to TRBJ2-3; 10 positions match TRBD2. The CDR3 is made up of 16 amino acids. Germline trimming cut 4 bases from V and 2 bases from J; bases unmatched to any gene: 6. Germline V gives CDR1 LGHNA, CDR2 YNFKEQ.

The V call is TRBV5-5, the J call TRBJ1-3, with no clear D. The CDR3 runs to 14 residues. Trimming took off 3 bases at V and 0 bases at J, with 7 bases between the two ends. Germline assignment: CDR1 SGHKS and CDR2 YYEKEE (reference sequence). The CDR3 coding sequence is TGTGCCAGCAGCTATACGAGCTCTGGAAACACCATATATTTT. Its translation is CASSYTSSGNTIYF.

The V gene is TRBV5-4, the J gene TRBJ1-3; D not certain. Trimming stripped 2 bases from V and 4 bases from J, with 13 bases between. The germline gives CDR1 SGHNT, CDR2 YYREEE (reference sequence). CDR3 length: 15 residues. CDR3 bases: TGTGCCAGCAGCTTCCCACCCGGAGCCGGAAACACCATATATTTT. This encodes CASSFPPGAGNTIYF. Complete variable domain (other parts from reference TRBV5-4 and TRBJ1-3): ETGVTQSPTHLIKTRGQQVTLRCSSQSGHNTVSWYQQALGQGPQFIFQYYREEENGRGNFPPRFSGLQFPNYSSELNVNALELDDSALYLCASSFPPGAGNTIYFGEGSWLTVV.

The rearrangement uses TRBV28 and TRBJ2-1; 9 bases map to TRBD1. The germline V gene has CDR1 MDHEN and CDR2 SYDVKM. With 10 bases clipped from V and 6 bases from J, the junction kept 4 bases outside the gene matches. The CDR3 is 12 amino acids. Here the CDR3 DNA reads TGTGCCACCAGGGACAGGGCCAATGAGCAGTTCTTC. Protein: CATRDRANEQFF.

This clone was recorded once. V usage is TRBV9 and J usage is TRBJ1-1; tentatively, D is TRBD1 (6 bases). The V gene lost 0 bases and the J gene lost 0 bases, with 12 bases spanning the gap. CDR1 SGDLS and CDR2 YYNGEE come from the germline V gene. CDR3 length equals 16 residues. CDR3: CASSVGGQGLNTEAFF. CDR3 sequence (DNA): TGTGCCAGCAGCGTAGGGGGGCAGGGACTGAACACTGAAGCTTTCTTT.

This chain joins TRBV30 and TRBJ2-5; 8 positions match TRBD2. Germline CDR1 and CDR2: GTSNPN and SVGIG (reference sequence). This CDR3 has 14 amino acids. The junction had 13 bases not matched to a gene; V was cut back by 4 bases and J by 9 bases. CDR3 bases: TGTGCCTGGAATCCTGGAGGGGCGCGGGAGGCCCAGTACTTC. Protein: CAWNPGGAREAQYF.

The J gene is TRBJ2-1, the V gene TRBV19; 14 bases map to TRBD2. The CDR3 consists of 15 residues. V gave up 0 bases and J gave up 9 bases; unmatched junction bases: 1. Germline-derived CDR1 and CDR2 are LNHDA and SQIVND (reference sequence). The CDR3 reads CASSIDGTSGSEQFF. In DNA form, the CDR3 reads TGTGCCAGTAGTATAGATGGGACTAGCGGGAGTGAGCAGTTCTTC.

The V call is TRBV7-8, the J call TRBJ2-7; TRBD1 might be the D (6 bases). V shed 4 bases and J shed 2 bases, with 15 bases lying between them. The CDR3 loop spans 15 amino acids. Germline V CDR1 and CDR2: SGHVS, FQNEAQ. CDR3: CASSSTWGPAYEQYF. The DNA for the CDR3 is TGTGCCAGCAGCTCAACCTGGGGGCCCGCCTACGAGCAGTACTTC.

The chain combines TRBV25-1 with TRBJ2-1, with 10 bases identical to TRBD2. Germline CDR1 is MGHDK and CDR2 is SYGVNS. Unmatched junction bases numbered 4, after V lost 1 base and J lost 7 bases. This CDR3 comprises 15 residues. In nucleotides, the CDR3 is TGTGCCAGCAGTGAATTCAGCGGGAGGGGTAATGAGCAGTTCTTC. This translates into CASSEFSGRGNEQFF.

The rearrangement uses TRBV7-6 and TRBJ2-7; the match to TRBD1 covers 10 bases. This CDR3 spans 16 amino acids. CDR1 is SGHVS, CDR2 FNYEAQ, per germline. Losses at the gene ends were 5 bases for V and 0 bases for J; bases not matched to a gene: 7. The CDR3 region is CASSPRTGGGSYEQYF. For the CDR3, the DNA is TGTGCCAGCAGCCCGCGGACAGGGGGAGGCTCCTACGAGCAGTACTTC.

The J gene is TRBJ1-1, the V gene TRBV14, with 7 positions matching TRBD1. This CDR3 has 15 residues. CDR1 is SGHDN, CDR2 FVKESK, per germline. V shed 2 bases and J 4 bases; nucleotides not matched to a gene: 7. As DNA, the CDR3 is TGTGCCAGCAGCCAACAGACAGGGTATCGCACTGAAGCTTTCTTT. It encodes CASSQQTGYRTEAFF.

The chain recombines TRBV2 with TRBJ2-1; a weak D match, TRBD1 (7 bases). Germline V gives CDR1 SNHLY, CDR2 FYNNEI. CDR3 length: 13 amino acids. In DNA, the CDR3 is TGTGCAGGGCAGGGGGGCCCCTACAATGAGCAGTTCTTC. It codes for CAGQGGPYNEQFF.

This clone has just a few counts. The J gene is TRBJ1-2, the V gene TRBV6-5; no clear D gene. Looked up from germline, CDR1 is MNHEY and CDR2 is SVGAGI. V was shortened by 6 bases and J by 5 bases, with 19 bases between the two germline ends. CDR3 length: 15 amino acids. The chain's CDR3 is CASRYRTTEKYGYTF. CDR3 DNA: TGTGCCAGCAGATACCGCACTACCGAAAAATATGGCTACACCTTC.

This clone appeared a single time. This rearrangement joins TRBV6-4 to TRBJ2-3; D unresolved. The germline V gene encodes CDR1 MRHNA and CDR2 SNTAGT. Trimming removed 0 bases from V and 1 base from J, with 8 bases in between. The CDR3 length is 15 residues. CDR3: CASSDSIRGTDTQYF. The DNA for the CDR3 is TGTGCCAGCAGTGACTCGATACGGGGCACAGATACGCAGTATTTT.

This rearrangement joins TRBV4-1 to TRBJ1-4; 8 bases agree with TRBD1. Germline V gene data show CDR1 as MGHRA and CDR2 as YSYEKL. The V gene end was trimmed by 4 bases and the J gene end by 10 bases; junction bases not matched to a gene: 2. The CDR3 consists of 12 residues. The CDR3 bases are TGCGCCAGCAGCCGGGACAGGCGAAAACTGTTTTTT. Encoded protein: CASSRDRRKLFF.

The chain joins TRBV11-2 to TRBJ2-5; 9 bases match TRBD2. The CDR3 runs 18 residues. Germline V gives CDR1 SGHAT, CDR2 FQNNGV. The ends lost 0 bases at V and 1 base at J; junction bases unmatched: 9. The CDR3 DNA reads TGTGCCAGCAGCTTAGATCGAGGGCTAGCGGGATTCCAAGAGACCCAGTACTTC. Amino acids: CASSLDRGLAGFQETQYF. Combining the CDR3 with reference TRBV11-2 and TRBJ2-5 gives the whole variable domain EAGVAQSPRYKIIEKRQSVAFWCNPISGHATLYWYQQILGQGPKLLIQFQNNGVVDDSQLPKDRFSAERLKGVDSTLKIQPAKLEDSAVYLCASSLDRGLAGFQETQYFGPGTRLLVL.